This is a list of T cell receptor beta chains from one sample in a study of T cells in Graves' hyperthyroidism and ophthalmopathy. TCRdb re-called the multiplex PCR reads with MiXCR, one entry per CDR3 protein. The sample lists fewer than 600,000 distinct CDR3 sequences, roughly 14% seen once, with 15% to 20% in the top ten. Input material: blood. These receptors all stem from a young woman with Graves' hyperthyroidism. Both conserved end residues are part of each CDR3. Each record gives: D gene, V gene, clone size, J gene, CDR3 DNA, CDR3 protein. The D gene is left open where the match is weak. A row's size may be missing; if present it is once, few, many or a size class.

>-|TRBV10-2|few|TRBJ2-1
TGCGCCAGCGCCCAATCCTACAATGAGCAGTTCTTC
CASAQSYNEQFF
>TRBD2|TRBV28|-|TRBJ2-1
TGTGCCAGCAGTACGAGCGGACTAGCGGGGGTCCCTGACAATGAGCAGTTCTTC
CASSTSGLAGVPDNEQFF
>TRBD2|TRBV12-3/TRBV12-4|many|TRBJ2-2
TGTGCCAGCAGTTTACATAGCGGGAGGGCCAGACCGACCGGGGAGCTGTTTTTT
CASSLHSGRARPTGELFF
>-|TRBV6-1|many|TRBJ1-5
TGTGCCAGCAGTGTGGATTATAGCAATCAGCCCCAGCATTTT
CASSVDYSNQPQHF
>-|TRBV3-1|many|TRBJ2-1
TGTGCCAGCAGCCAAGCCTCCTCTCGACTAGTGGGAATGGGGGATGAGCAGTTCTTC
CASSQASSRLVGMGDEQFF
>-|TRBV19|few|TRBJ1-1
TGTGCCACCAAGACAGTTTCCGTGAACACTGAAGCTTTCTTT
CATKTVSVNTEAFF
>-|TRBV20-1|many|TRBJ2-5
TGCAGTGCTATAGGCGGAGGGGGGCAAGAGACCCAGTACTTC
CSAIGGGGQETQYF
>-|TRBV9|-|TRBJ1-1
TGTGCCAGCAGCGCCTCGAGAACTGGGGGAGCTTTCTTT
CASSASRTGGAFF
>-|TRBV30|few|TRBJ2-2
TGTGCCCTCTCCCGAGGGGTCGCGAACACCGGGGAGCTGTTTTTT
CALSRGVANTGELFF
>TRBD2|TRBV6-1|few|TRBJ2-1
TGTGCCAGCAGAACAAGACTAGCAGCCTACAATGAGCAGTTCTTC
CASRTRLAAYNEQFF
>-|TRBV20-1|few|TRBJ2-7
TGCAGTGCCCCGAAGGGAACCGAGCAGTACTTC
CSAPKGTEQYF
>-|TRBV19|many|TRBJ2-5
TGTGCCAGTAGTGGGCTGTCGGCGGACCAAGAGACCCAGTACTTC
CASSGLSADQETQYF
>-|TRBV6-1|many|TRBJ1-2
TGTGCCAGCAGTGAAGCGCTTGACAGTCTCGGCAGCTATGGCTACACCTTC
CASSEALDSLGSYGYTF
>TRBD2|TRBV7-2|many|TRBJ2-3
TGTGCCAGCAGCTTAGATGTACTAGCGGGAGGACGAGATACGCAGTATTTT
CASSLDVLAGGRDTQYF
>-|TRBV6-5|many|TRBJ2-7
TGTGCCAGCAGTTACCAAGGCAGGGTATACGAGCAGTACTTC
CASSYQGRVYEQYF
>-|TRBV7-6|many|TRBJ1-1
TGTGCCAGCACCGTTACCCTAAACACTGAAGCTTTCTTT
CASTVTLNTEAFF
>-|TRBV19|few|TRBJ2-2
TGTGCCAGTAGTATTTTGGGGGCCGACACCGGGGAGCTGTTTTTT
CASSILGADTGELFF
>TRBD2|TRBV18|many|TRBJ2-5
TGTGCCAGCTCAATACTAGCGGGAGGAAGAGAGACCCAGTACTTC
CASSILAGGRETQYF
>-|TRBV6-2/TRBV6-3|few|TRBJ1-1
TGTGCCAGCAGTTACTCCCGGAGAGCTGGTAGAACTGAAGCTTTCTTT
CASSYSRRAGRTEAFF
>-|TRBV11-1|many|TRBJ2-1
TGTGCCAGCAGCCGTGTACCCCCGGGCTCCACCCCCAATGAGCAGTTCTTC
CASSRVPPGSTPNEQFF
>-|TRBV27|many|TRBJ2-1
TGTGCCAGCACTGGGCGTTCCTACAATGAGCAGTTCTTC
CASTGRSYNEQFF
>TRBD2|TRBV5-1|many|TRBJ2-3
TGCGCCAGCCGACTCGCGGGACTACGCACAGATACGCAGTATTTT
CASRLAGLRTDTQYF
>TRBD2|TRBV20-1|-|TRBJ2-5
TGCAGTGGCCTCCGCGGGGGGCTGGGGCAAGAGACCCAGTACTTC
CSGLRGGLGQETQYF
>TRBD2|TRBV3-1|many|TRBJ2-7
TGTGCCAGCAGCCAAGCTGGTGGTAGCGGGAGCGGGTCCTACGAGCAGTACTTC
CASSQAGGSGSGSYEQYF
>TRBD2|TRBV20-1|many|TRBJ2-3
TGCAGTGCTGAATTAGCGGGGGGCACAGATACGCAGTATTTT
CSAELAGGTDTQYF
>-|TRBV6-5|-|TRBJ2-5
TGTGCCAGCAGTTACCGATTTGCAGGGCTGGGGGAGACCCAGTACTTC
CASSYRFAGLGETQYF
>-|TRBV4-2|many|TRBJ2-5
TGTGCCAGCAGCCAGGGGGGACAGTTCCAAGAGACCCAGTACTTC
CASSQGGQFQETQYF
>TRBD1|TRBV24-1|many|TRBJ1-4
TGTGCCACCAGTGACTACCAACAGGGGAAATGGAAGGAAAAACTGTTTTTT
CATSDYQQGKWKEKLFF
>-|TRBV28|many|TRBJ1-1
TGTGCCAGCAGTGCCCCAAGGAACACTGAAGCTTTCTTT
CASSAPRNTEAFF
>-|TRBV5-1|many|TRBJ2-1
TGCGCCAGCAGCTTATTCGGTGTTGAGCAGTTCTTC
CASSLFGVEQFF
>-|TRBV6-5|many|TRBJ1-4
TGTGCCAGCAGTTACGTGGGACCAACTAATGAAAAACTGTTTTTT
CASSYVGPTNEKLFF
>TRBD2|TRBV2|-|TRBJ2-1
TGTGCCAGCAGCCACTTTACACACGAAGGACTAGCGGGAGAAGTAGACTACAATGAGCAGTTCTTC
CASSHFTHEGLAGEVDYNEQFF
>-|TRBV3-1|many|TRBJ1-2
TGTGCCAGCAGCCAATCAACGGGGACCTATGGCTACACCTTC
CASSQSTGTYGYTF